Below, 31 T cell receptor beta chains from the same sample are listed, as sequenced in a study of persistence of HIV-infected CD4 T cells. These TCRs' antigens remain unknown. The immunoSEQ assay was version 4, run in survey mode. Here immunoSEQ multiplex PCR was the method, and the copy in TCRdb shows in-frame clones only, minus some. Altogether 64,000 or so clones are present, about four fifths being singletons, with the ten largest covering roughly 1.8%. Cells were stimulated with overlapping HIV-1 Gag 15-mer peptides. CD40L-negative CD69-negative CD45RO-high memory CD4+ T cells were sorted as populations depleted of antigen-responding cells. Sequencing was performed on CD4+ T cells sorted from PBMCs after roughly 18-hour stimulation, taken from a patient who received antiretroviral therapy. The receptor source for this set is an adult man with HIV who was CMV-seropositive.

J is TRBJ2-3 and V is TRBV6-5; 9 nucleotides align to TRBD2. The V gene end was trimmed by 5 bases and the J gene end by 7 bases; junction bases not matched to a gene: 7. The CDR3 length is 14 residues. CDR1 MNHEY and CDR2 SVGAGI come from the germline V gene. CDR3 sequence: CASSRGGAGNTQYF. The DNA for the CDR3 is TGTGCCAGCAGTCGCGGGGGGGCCGGGAATACGCAGTATTTT.

This clone is a singleton in its sample. The chain is built from TRBV28 and TRBJ1-2, with D tentatively TRBD1 (6 bases). The CDR3 runs 18 residues. Germline lookup yields CDR1 MDHEN and CDR2 SYDVKM. The V end was cut by 5 bases, the J end by 2 bases, with 24 bases between. CDR3 protein: CASSGVRWMDRANYGYTF. For the CDR3, the DNA is TGTGCCAGCAGTGGGGTCAGGTGGATGGACAGAGCGAACTATGGCTACACCTTC.

CDR3 residues: CASSVGTYNEQFF. Written as DNA, the CDR3 is TGTGCCAGCAGCGTAGGGACCTACAATGAGCAGTTCTTC. The rearrangement uses TRBV9 and TRBJ2-1; no firm D call. The CDR3 extends over 13 amino acids. Germline V gene lookup returns CDR1 SGDLS and CDR2 YYNGEE. V was cut by 0 bases and J by 2 bases, with 3 bases left in between.

This clone came up many times. The J gene is TRBJ1-6, the V gene TRBV19; no firm D call. This CDR3 has 14 residues. The V gene lost 7 bases and the J gene lost 0 bases, with 7 bases spanning the gap. CDR1 LNHDA and CDR2 SQIVND come from the germline V gene (reference sequence). CDR3 nucleotide sequence: TGTGCCAGTATGTCCAGCTCCTATAATTCACCCCTCCACTTT. It is translated as CASMSSSYNSPLHF.

The chain is built from TRBV7-9 and TRBJ1-1; D is ambiguous. Trimming took off 4 bases at V and 11 bases at J, with 14 bases between the two ends. This CDR3 is 12 amino acids long. Germline V gene data show CDR1 as SEHNR and CDR2 as FQNEAQ (reference sequence). CDR3 coding DNA: TGTGCCAGCAGCTCCTCGACGGGAGAGGCTTTCTTT. Protein sequence: CASSSSTGEAFF. Variable domain in full (rest from reference TRBV7-9 and TRBJ1-1): DTGVSQNPRHKITKRGQNVTFRCDPISEHNRLYWYRQTLGQGPEFLTYFQNEAQLEKSRLLSDRFSAERPKGSFSTLEIQRTEQGDSAMYLCASSSSTGEAFFGQGTRLTVV.

CDR3 sequence reads: CASSYRPQGTEAFF. CDR3 sequence (DNA): TGTGCCAGCAGTTACCGTCCCCAGGGCACTGAAGCTTTCTTT. The V and J genes are TRBV6-5 and TRBJ1-1; D is perhaps TRBD1 (5 bases). The germline V gene encodes CDR1 MNHEY and CDR2 SVGAGI. Trimming left V 2 bases short and J 4 bases short, with 11 bases between. The CDR3 covers 14 residues.

The J gene is TRBJ2-2, the V gene TRBV6-5; 7 nucleotides agree with TRBD1. The CDR3 extends over 14 amino acids. J lost 8 bases, V lost 6 bases, and 9 bases had no gene match. Germline CDR1 and CDR2: MNHEY and SVGAGI. DNA of the CDR3: TGTGCCAGCAGCATCGACAGGGCCCTGGGGGAGCTGTTTTTT. As protein: CASSIDRALGELFF.

The genes are TRBV5-5 and TRBJ2-7; TRBD2 agrees at 11 bases. The CDR3 has 16 residues. The V segment lost 0 bases and the J segment 4 bases; nucleotides outside the gene matches: 6. CDR1 SGHKS and CDR2 YYEKEE come from the germline V gene (reference sequence). The CDR3 DNA follows: TGTGCCAGCAGCTTGGCTGCTAGCGGGGGGTTATACGAGCAGTACTTC. This sequence encodes CASSLAASGGLYEQYF.

The chain is built from TRBV28 and TRBJ1-4; a weak D match, TRBD1 (6 bases). The CDR3 runs 12 residues. The germline CDR1 and CDR2 sequences are MDHEN and SYDVKM. The chain's CDR3 is CVTGGGKEKLFF. DNA of the CDR3: TGTGTCACCGGGGGCGGGAAAGAAAAACTGTTTTTT.

The chain joins TRBV6-6 to TRBJ1-5; D is unresolved. Deletions cut 5 bases from V and 0 bases from J, with 17 bases between. This CDR3 region has 17 residues. CDR1 MNHNY and CDR2 SVGAGI come from the germline V gene (reference sequence). The CDR3 DNA reads as TGTGCCAGCAGTCCCCAGTGGGTCTCGTATAGCAATCAGCCCCAGCATTTT. Protein: CASSPQWVSYSNQPQHF.

This clone was observed once. V is TRBV30 and J is TRBJ2-4; D not certain. The V end was cut by 2 bases, the J end by 8 bases, with 7 bases between. CDR3 size: 11 residues. The germline V gene encodes CDR1 GTSNPN and CDR2 SVGIG (reference sequence). CDR3 loop: CAWSHADIQYF. CDR3 nucleotide sequence: TGTGCCTGGAGTCACGCGGACATTCAGTACTTC.

CDR3 sequence: CASSLAGGGANVLTF. CDR3 bases: TGTGCCAGCAGCTTAGCCGGTGGTGGGGCCAACGTCCTGACTTTC. The chain couples TRBV7-2 to TRBJ2-6; D is unclear. CDR1 is SGHTA, CDR2 FQGNSA, per germline. The CDR3 totals 15 residues. Trimming shortened V by 0 bases and J by 3 bases, and 6 bases separated the two germline ends.

V gene TRBV14 combines with J gene TRBJ1-3, with D perhaps matching TRBD1 (5 bases). CDR3 length: 14 amino acids. Germline CDR1 is SGHDN and CDR2 is FVKESK. Trimming removed 1 base at V and 5 bases at J, with 9 bases between. CDR3 sequence (DNA): TGTGCCAGCAGCCAAGGGGGCTACCGAAACACCATATATTTT. Its translation is CASSQGGYRNTIYF.

This clone was detected a few times. The chain is built from TRBV5-6 and TRBJ2-3; the D gene could be TRBD1 or TRBD2 (7 bases each). The CDR3 is made up of 16 amino acids. CDR1 is SGHDT and CDR2 is YYEEEE in the germline V gene. Between the trimmed V and J ends, which lost 4 bases and 2 bases, there was a span of 17 bases. Here the CDR3 DNA reads TGTGCCAGCAGCCGCGGAGCGGGACAGCTCACAGATACGCAGTATTTT. Its translation is CASSRGAGQLTDTQYF.

The chain joins TRBV28 to TRBJ2-7; unclear D gene. V lost 4 bases and J lost 4, with 14 bases in between. There are 14 residues in the CDR3. Germline CDR1 is MDHEN and CDR2 is SYDVKM. CDR3 loop: CASSSLDGVYEQYF. The CDR3, as DNA: TGTGCCAGCAGTTCGCTGGACGGAGTATACGAGCAGTACTTC.

V is TRBV5-1 and J is TRBJ2-7; 8 bases are a match to TRBD2. The CDR3 runs 15 residues. Losses at the gene ends were 2 bases for V and 0 bases for J; bases not matched to a gene: 4. The germline V gene encodes CDR1 SGHRS and CDR2 YFSETQ. The CDR3 DNA reads TGCGCCAGCAGCTTACGGGAGGGGCACTCCTACGAGCAGTACTTC. Translating it yields CASSLREGHSYEQYF.

This chain connects TRBV5-1 to TRBJ2-1; the D gene is possibly TRBD2 (5 bases). CDR1 is SGHRS, CDR2 YFSETQ, per germline. V was trimmed by 4 bases and J by 5 bases, leaving 10 bases between them. The CDR3 runs 13 residues. The CDR3: CASSTAGNNEQFF. The CDR3 nucleotides are TGCGCCAGCAGCACCGCCGGGAACAATGAGCAGTTCTTC.

This chain joins TRBV30 and TRBJ1-5, with D tentatively TRBD1 (5 bases). Germline V gene sequence: CDR1 GTSNPN, CDR2 SVGIG (reference sequence). V shed 0 bases and J shed 4 bases, with 10 bases lying between them. The CDR3 is 14 amino acids. CDR3 in amino acids: CAWSVRQWNQPQHF. The DNA of the CDR3 is TGTGCCTGGAGTGTAAGACAGTGGAATCAGCCCCAGCATTTT.

The chain carries TRBV18 and TRBJ2-3, with D perhaps TRBD1 (5 bases). This CDR3 is 14 amino acids long. Per germline, CDR1 KGHSH and CDR2 LQKENI. Between the trimmed V and J ends, which lost 2 bases and 9 bases, there was a span of 15 bases. CDR3 coding DNA: TGTGCCAGCTCACCAATGGAAGGGGCAAGGACGCAGTATTTT. Its protein product is CASSPMEGARTQYF.

The rearrangement joins TRBV19 to TRBJ2-2, with no clear D. The germline CDR1 and CDR2 sequences are LNHDA and SQIVND (reference sequence). The CDR3 is made up of 16 amino acids. The germline V and J ends were trimmed by 3 bases and 0 bases, with 11 bases remaining between them. CDR3: CASSIQTYSNTGELFF. CDR3 DNA sequence: TGTGCCAGTAGTATCCAGACGTACTCGAACACCGGGGAGCTGTTTTTT. The full variable domain, its missing parts supplied by reference TRBV19 and TRBJ2-2, is DGGITQSPKYLFRKEGQNVTLSCEQNLNHDAMYWYRQDPGQGLRLIYYSQIVNDFQKGDIAEGYSVSREKKESFPLTVTSAQKNPTAFYLCASSIQTYSNTGELFFGEGSRLTVL.

The J gene is TRBJ1-1, the V gene TRBV28; 7 nucleotides align to TRBD1. The V gene's germline CDR1 is MDHEN and CDR2 SYDVKM. J gave up 1 base and V 6 bases, and 8 bases lay outside the gene matches. The CDR3 consists of 15 residues. DNA for the CDR3: TGTGCCAGCAGGACTCTCAGGACAGGGAACACTGAAGCTTTCTTT. Its protein is CASRTLRTGNTEAFF.

V usage is TRBV5-1 and J usage is TRBJ2-2, with D perhaps matching TRBD2 (6 bases). The V gene's germline CDR1 is SGHRS and CDR2 YFSETQ. The CDR3 sequence is 15 residues long. The V and J ends lost 2 bases and 5 bases respectively, with 13 bases between them. The CDR3 DNA is TGCGCCAGCAGCTTAGGTAGCGGAGGAACCGGGGAGCTGTTTTTT. The encoded protein is CASSLGSGGTGELFF. The full variable domain, rest sourced from reference TRBV5-1 and TRBJ2-2, is KAGVTQTPRYLIKTRGQQVTLSCSPISGHRSVSWYQQTPGQGLQFLFEYFSETQRNKGNFPGRFSGRQFSNSRSEMNVSTLELGDSALYLCASSLGSGGTGELFFGEGSRLTVL.

The V call is TRBV9, the J call TRBJ2-7; D is tentatively TRBD1 or TRBD2 (5 bases each). Trimming removed 4 bases at V and 3 bases at J, with 14 bases between. The CDR3 has 14 amino acids. Germline CDR1 and CDR2: SGDLS and YYNGEE. The CDR3 DNA sequence: TGTGCCAGCAGCTTACGGGACGGACTCTACGAGCAGTACTTC. It specifies CASSLRDGLYEQYF.

This clone was seen just once. The chain couples TRBV5-1 to TRBJ2-6; 8 bases are a match to TRBD1. Germline V lookup: CDR1 SGHRS, CDR2 YFSETQ. The J segment lost 0 bases and the V segment lost 8 bases, leaving 10 bases of the junction unmatched. The CDR3 sequence is 17 residues long. The CDR3 DNA sequence: TGCGCCAGTAAATCGACAGGGGTAAGCTCTGGGGCCAACGTCCTGACTTTC. This gives the protein CASKSTGVSSGANVLTF.

The J gene is TRBJ2-3, the V gene TRBV6-5; 7 bases match TRBD2. The V gene end was trimmed by 4 bases and the J gene end by 5 bases; junction bases not matched to a gene: 3. Germline-derived CDR1 and CDR2 are MNHEY and SVGAGI. This CDR3 is built from 13 residues. Here the CDR3 reads CASSSRGGDTQYF. In nucleotides, the CDR3 is TGTGCCAGCAGTTCACGCGGGGGAGATACGCAGTATTTT.

V is TRBV28 and J is TRBJ2-7, with D perhaps matching TRBD2 (5 bases). CDR1 is MDHEN, CDR2 SYDVKM, per germline. The V and J ends lost 4 bases and 3 bases respectively, with 16 bases between them. The CDR3 totals 15 residues. The CDR3 is CASSSFPGTLYEQYF. Written as DNA, the CDR3 is TGTGCCAGCAGTTCTTTCCCGGGAACCCTCTACGAGCAGTACTTC.

The gene calls are TRBV28 and TRBJ2-1; possibly TRBD1 or TRBD2 for D (5 bases each). The CDR3 consists of 14 residues. The germline V gene encodes CDR1 MDHEN and CDR2 SYDVKM. The ends were cut back, 8 bases at V and 0 bases at J, with 11 bases in the middle. Written as DNA, the CDR3 is TGTGCCAGCTTGGGGGATAGCTCCTACAATGAGCAGTTCTTC. It codes for CASLGDSSYNEQFF.

This clone was counted once. The chain has TRBV15 and TRBJ2-1; 8 bases agree with TRBD1. From germline, CDR1 is LNHNV and CDR2 YYDKDF (reference sequence). Unmatched junction bases numbered 11, after V lost 3 bases and J lost 1 base. The CDR3 spans 18 residues. The DNA for the CDR3 is TGTGCCACCAGCAGTCCGAGGCGAAGGGACAGGTCCTACAATGAGCAGTTCTTC. It yields the protein CATSSPRRRDRSYNEQFF.

V usage is TRBV9 and J usage is TRBJ1-4; D ambiguous. The germline V and J ends were trimmed by 4 bases and 2 bases, with 15 bases remaining between them. The CDR3 contains 16 residues. The germline V gene encodes CDR1 SGDLS and CDR2 YYNGEE. For the CDR3, the DNA is TGTGCCAGCAGCCTTCGCCCCGACAATACTAATGAAAAACTGTTTTTT. Protein sequence: CASSLRPDNTNEKLFF.

The rearrangement links TRBV18 to TRBJ1-2; D gene ambiguous. Trimming cost V 6 bases and J 5 bases, with 25 bases left between them. Germline V gives CDR1 KGHSH, CDR2 LQKENI. The CDR3 has 17 amino acids. CDR3 in amino acids: CASSPSQLVRGSYGYTF. The CDR3 region has the DNA TGTGCCAGCTCCCCTTCCCAATTGGTTCGGGGTTCTTATGGCTACACCTTC.

The J gene is TRBJ1-1, the V gene TRBV3-1 (or the pseudogene TRBV3-2); no reliable D call. The length of the CDR3 is 14 residues. Deletions cut 1 base from V and 5 bases from J, with 11 bases between. CDR1 and CDR2 (germline): LGHDT, YNNKEL (reference sequence). CDR3 region: CASSQGQSLTEAFF. CDR3 nucleotide sequence: TGTGCCAGCAGCCAAGGTCAGAGTCTTACTGAAGCTTTCTTT.